The T cell receptor (beta chain) described here comes from a study of cytomegalovirus exposure and HLA in healthy donors. PCR amplification relied on 60 Vbeta primers (plus 13 Jbeta primers). Clones were read by immunoSEQ multiplex PCR, and TCRdb kept only the in-frame ones, dropping some. The table records approximately 150,000 clones, around 68% of them present only once. The CDR3 totals 15 residues. J lost 2 bases, V lost 5 bases, and 8 bases had no gene match. CDR1 SEHNR and CDR2 FQNEAQ come from the germline V gene (reference sequence). This TCR was recovered from a man aged 25-40 years in good health and CMV-seropositive. The sample comprised PBMCs. The gene calls are TRBV7-9 and TRBJ1-1; TRBD1 matches 7 bases. CDR3: CASSPETGKNTEAFF. The CDR3 nucleotides are TGTGCCAGCAGCCCAGAGACAGGGAAAAACACTGAAGCTTTCTTT.